This T cell receptor (beta chain) comes out of a study of blood T cell repertoires in COVID-19. Only in-frame clones appear in the TCRdb table, and some are missing; sequencing was by immunoSEQ multiplex PCR. The profile shows approximately 72,000 clones, approximately 89% of them singletons. After removal of 7 bases from V and 4 bases from J, the junction contained 10 bases not matched to a gene. Germline V gives CDR1 MDHEN, CDR2 SYDVKM. CDR3 length: 15 residues. The receptor's source is a woman aged 55 to 70 with acute or convalescent COVID-19. The sequencing input was peripheral blood. This chain links TRBV28 with TRBJ2-1; 7 positions agree with TRBD2. In nucleotides, the CDR3 is TGTGCCAGCACCTTAGAGGGGACTACTTACAATGAGCAGTTCTTC. Amino acid sequence: CASTLEGTTYNEQFF.